The sample holds a few counts of the clone carrying this T cell receptor beta chain. The data stem from a study of early T cells in non-severe SARS-CoV-2 infection. TCRdb re-called the 5' RACE reads through MiXCR, storing one row per CDR3 protein. The sample consists of some 58,000 distinct CDR3 sequences, around 13% of them appearing once. This clonotype was sampled from an adult who was a healthcare worker with PCR-confirmed SARS-CoV-2 infection or an uninfected control (not recorded which). Sample: whole blood.

The CDR3, as DNA: TGCAGCGTTGAAGTAGCGGGGGCCACCTACGAGCAGTACTTC. It codes for CSVEVAGATYEQYF. The chain carries TRBV29-1 and TRBJ2-7, with TRBD2 identical over 9 bases. CDR3 size: 14 residues. In germline, CDR1 is SQVTM, CDR2 ANQGSEA. V trimming: 1 base; J trimming: 2 bases; junction bases outside the gene matches: 3.